The present T cell receptor beta chain was sequenced within a study of T cell responses to AZD1222 COVID-19 vaccine. The study's findings and limits: Possibly, clonal diversity was underestimated; donors were largely white British and included more females. Nearly half of the spike-specific TCRs reportedly recognize variant regions that carry no mutations. AZD1222 recipients seropositive at baseline numbered only six or seven.

The CDR3 is made up of 14 amino acids. Germline V gives CDR1 MGHRA, CDR2 YSYEKL. With 1 base removed from V and 4 bases from J, the gap between germline ends came to 10 bases. This clone is medium-sized (0.01 to 0.1%). Antigen unknown. Assay: immunoSEQ multiplex PCR; the TCRdb copy retains only in-frame clones and omits some. The sample has approximately 180,000 clones, about 92% seen once; the top ten hold 2.6%. This TCR derives from an adult in good health. The starting material was peripheral blood, obtained on day 0 of AZD1222 vaccination. This rearrangement joins TRBV4-1 to TRBJ1-2; perhaps TRBD1 as D (5 bases). The CDR3 nucleotides read TGCGCCAGCAGCCAAGGGGGCAGGCTCTATGGCTACACCTTC. Translated: CASSQGGRLYGYTF.